Following are 26 T cell receptor beta chains from one sample sequenced in a study of identical twins. One entry per CDR3 protein results from TCRdb running MiXCR on the 5' RACE reads. The table lists around 100,000 distinct CDR3 sequences, 5.9% of them singletons. Input material: memory T cells sorted from blood. The receptors come from a woman between 50 and 59 years old in good health.

This clonotype has ten or more counts. The gene calls are TRBV24-1 and TRBJ2-1; 13 nucleotides align to TRBD2. Germline-derived CDR1 and CDR2 are KGHDR and SFDVKD. With 4 bases clipped from V and 8 bases from J, the junction kept 7 bases outside the gene matches. The CDR3 runs 16 residues. The CDR3 nucleotides are TGTGCCACCAGTGACCGCCGGACTAGCGGGAGAGATGAGCAGTTCTTC. Translated: CATSDRRTSGRDEQFF.

The sample holds many counts of this clonotype. The CDR3 is CSVVDSYEQYF. The CDR3 DNA reads TGCAGCGTTGTGGACTCCTACGAGCAGTACTTC. V is TRBV29-1 and J is TRBJ2-7; D is undetermined. CDR1 is SQVTM, CDR2 ANQGSEA, per germline. The CDR3 runs 11 residues. V was pared by 4 bases and J by 0 bases, with 4 bases between.

The chain combines TRBV11-2 with TRBJ2-7; D gene uncertain. Germline V lookup: CDR1 SGHAT, CDR2 FQNNGV. The germline V and J ends were trimmed by 5 bases and 7 bases, with 12 bases remaining between them. This CDR3 has 12 amino acids. The CDR3 coding sequence is TGTGCCAGCAGCCATGAGACCTGGGAGCAGTACGTC. As protein: CASSHETWEQYV.

The table lists this clonotype with many counts. V is TRBV5-6 and J is TRBJ2-7; D assignment may be TRBD1 or TRBD2 (5 bases each). Germline CDR1 and CDR2: SGHDT and YYEEEE. The V gene lost 2 bases and the J gene lost 4 bases, with 10 bases spanning the gap. This CDR3 comprises 13 residues. The CDR3 DNA is TGTGCCAGCAGCTTCGGGGCAATTTACGAGCAGTACTTC. This codes for CASSFGAIYEQYF.

This clonotype was detected a few times. The chain joins TRBV10-3 to TRBJ2-1; 16 bases match TRBD2. CDR3 length equals 17 residues. The ends lost 2 bases at V and 7 bases at J; junction bases unmatched: 5. The germline V gene has CDR1 ENHRY and CDR2 SYGVKD. The CDR3 DNA sequence: TGTGCCATCAGTGAGAACATGGGACTAGCGGGAGGGAATGAGCAGTTCTTC. It translates to CAISENMGLAGGNEQFF.

In this sample, this clonotype turned up many times. The chain carries TRBV12-3 or TRBV12-4 and TRBJ2-7, with 8 bases identical to TRBD2. The CDR3 loop spans 16 amino acids. V trimming: 6 bases; J trimming: 6 bases; junction bases outside the gene matches: 16. The chain's CDR3 is CASRILTPGLDLEQYV. The CDR3 DNA follows: TGTGCCAGCAGAATTTTAACCCCGGGACTAGATCTCGAGCAGTACGTC.

This clonotype was recorded many times. The CDR3, as DNA: TGCAGTGTTGCATCCCCCAGGGGGGTGAACACTGAAGCTTTCTTT. Residues: CSVASPRGVNTEAFF. The chain is built from TRBV20-1 and TRBJ1-1; 7 bases map to TRBD1. CDR1 and CDR2 (germline): DFQATT, SNEGSKA (reference sequence). J was trimmed by 0 bases and V by 7 bases; bases with no gene match: 11. The CDR3 sequence is 15 residues long.

This clonotype was seen only a few times. This sequence may be a read error, since a much larger clone differs from it by one base. V and J are TRBV7-9 and TRBJ1-2, with 11 nucleotides matching TRBD1. CDR1 SEHNR and CDR2 FQNEAQ come from the germline V gene (reference sequence). The CDR3 consists of 15 residues. As DNA, the CDR3 is TGTGCCAGCAGTCGCGGACAGGGGGCAAGCTATGGCTACCCCTTC. Protein sequence: CASSRGQGASYGYPF.

This clonotype was picked up many times. V and J are TRBV20-1 and TRBJ2-5; D is uncertain. This CDR3 has 14 residues. With 6 bases removed from V and 4 bases from J, the gap between germline ends came to 18 bases. CDR1 DFQATT and CDR2 SNEGSKA come from the germline V gene (reference sequence). In DNA form, the CDR3 reads TGCAGTGCCCCGAAAGGGAAAATGGGAGAGACCCAGTACTTC. Amino acid sequence: CSAPKGKMGETQYF.

The rearrangement joins TRBV11-3 to TRBJ2-2; D uncertain. The CDR3 is made up of 13 amino acids. Germline CDR1 is SGHNT and CDR2 is YENEEA. The germline V and J ends were trimmed by 11 bases and 7 bases, with 17 bases remaining between them. The CDR3: CAGGTIRGGELFF. CDR3 nucleotides: TGTGCCGGCGGAACGATCCGTGGCGGGGAGCTGTTTTTT.

The sample holds a few counts of this clonotype. V and J are TRBV2 and TRBJ2-5, with TRBD1 identical over 7 bases. Trimming took 7 bases from V and 3 from J; bases not matched to a gene: 2. Germline CDR1 is SNHLY and CDR2 is FYNNEI. There are 12 residues in the CDR3. CDR3 coding DNA: TGTGCCAGCACGGGACAGAAAGAGACCCAGTACTTC. Its translation is CASTGQKETQYF.

The table lists this clonotype with many counts. The CDR3 nucleotides read TGTGCCAGCAGTCCTACTAGCCTCCTCACAGATACGCAGTATTTT. This sequence encodes CASSPTSLLTDTQYF. The chain is built from TRBV27 and TRBJ2-3; perhaps TRBD2 as D (6 bases). The CDR3 has 15 amino acids. Germline V gives CDR1 MNHEY, CDR2 SMNVEV (reference sequence). V dropped 5 bases and J dropped 2 bases, with 14 bases sitting between them.

This clonotype was seen only once. The V call is TRBV7-8, the J call TRBJ2-1; 8 nucleotides match TRBD1. The germline gives CDR1 SGHVS, CDR2 FQNEAQ. V lost 1 base, J lost 8 bases, and 1 base stayed unmatched. CDR3 length: 13 residues. The CDR3 DNA is TGTGCCAGCAGCTTAGACAGGGGGGATGAGCAGTTCTTC. This gives the protein CASSLDRGDEQFF.

This clonotype came up many times. The CDR3 spells CASRPGLPEAFF. The CDR3 region has the DNA TGTGCCAGCAGGCCAGGCTTACCTGAAGCTTTCTTT. The chain has TRBV12-3 or TRBV12-4 and TRBJ1-1; D remains unclear. V lost 6 bases and J lost 6, with 11 bases in between. The CDR3 has 12 amino acids.

Remarks on this clonotype: This may be a read error: a much more frequent sequence differs by one nucleotide. Because it lacks the conserved phenylalanine or tryptophan at the end, this CDR3 is likely a read error. The V call is TRBV12-3 or TRBV12-4, the J call TRBJ2-1; 11 bases align to TRBD2. V dropped 7 bases and J dropped 8; count of bases not matched to a gene: 7. The CDR3 contains 14 residues. The CDR3 here is CASIRASGRHEQFY. In nucleotides, the CDR3 is TGTGCCAGCATCCGAGCTAGCGGGAGGCATGAGCAGTTCTAC.

This clonotype was detected ten times or more. This chain uses TRBV7-2 with TRBJ1-6, with D possibly TRBD1 on 6 matching bases. The V end lost 1 base, the J end lost 7 bases, and 8 bases lay between the germline ends. CDR1 is SGHTA, CDR2 FQGNSA, per germline. The CDR3 sequence is 14 residues long. The CDR3 sequence: CASSLGQVNSPLHF. CDR3 DNA sequence: TGTGCCAGCAGCTTAGGACAGGTGAATTCACCCCTCCACTTT.

This clonotype was counted ten times or more. The rearrangement links TRBV11-3 to TRBJ2-1; no reliable D call. The length of the CDR3 is 15 residues. CDR1 and CDR2 (germline): SGHNT, YENEEA. V was shortened by 2 bases and J by 0 bases, with 8 bases between the two germline ends. For the CDR3, the DNA is TGTGCCAGCAGCTTATCCCGGAGCTCCTACAATGAGCAGTTCTTC. Translating it yields CASSLSRSSYNEQFF.

This clonotype has at least ten counts. The rearrangement uses TRBV5-1 and TRBJ2-7; perhaps TRBD1 as D (5 bases). CDR3 size: 14 residues. Germline V gene lookup returns CDR1 SGHRS and CDR2 YFSETQ. Trimming stripped 0 bases from V and 5 bases from J, with 12 bases between. Here the CDR3 reads CASSLGGHWDEQYV. As DNA, the CDR3 is TGCGCCAGCAGCTTGGGGGGCCACTGGGACGAGCAGTACGTC.

This clonotype was seen at least ten times. The V and J genes are TRBV10-2 and TRBJ2-1; 9 bases line up with TRBD2. V lost 2 bases and J lost 4; bases outside the gene matches: 3. From germline, CDR1 is WSHSY and CDR2 SAAADI. This CDR3 comprises 15 residues. In DNA form, the CDR3 reads TGCGCCAGCAGTGAGGTTCTAGCGGGGTACAATGAGCAGTTCTTC. Its protein product is CASSEVLAGYNEQFF.

This clonotype was recorded at least ten times. V usage is TRBV29-1 and J usage is TRBJ2-1; 8 nucleotides line up with TRBD2. The ends lost 5 bases at V and 7 bases at J; junction bases unmatched: 4. The CDR3 covers 12 residues. CDR1 and CDR2 (germline): SQVTM, ANQGSEA. CDR3 in DNA: TGCAGCGTTCAGCGGGAGAGGAATGAGCAGTTCTTC. This encodes CSVQRERNEQFF.

The chain joins TRBV10-2 to TRBJ1-5; D may be TRBD1 (6 bases). CDR3 size: 13 residues. Germline CDR1 and CDR2: WSHSY and SAAADI. Trimming left V 6 bases short and J 5 bases short, with 11 bases between. CDR3 region: CASSLPGDQPQHF. The CDR3 DNA is TGCGCCAGCAGCCTCCCAGGGGATCAGCCCCAGCATTTT.

The CDR3 loop is CASSPAGKDNEQFF. The CDR3 coding sequence is TGTGCCAGCAGCCCAGCGGGAAAAGACAATGAGCAGTTCTTC. The chain carries TRBV3-1 and TRBJ2-1, with TRBD2 matching over 7 bases. The V and J ends lost 4 bases and 5 bases, in that order; junction bases with no gene match: 5. Germline-derived CDR1 and CDR2 are LGHDT and YNNKEL (reference sequence). The CDR3 contains 14 residues.

The V call is TRBV7-6, the J call TRBJ1-1; TRBD1 is a possible D gene (5 bases). Germline loops: CDR1 SGHVS, CDR2 FNYEAQ. The CDR3 is made up of 12 amino acids. V dropped 5 bases and J dropped 8 bases, with 12 bases sitting between them. CDR3 protein: CASSNRDGEAFF. The CDR3 DNA reads TGTGCCAGCAGCAACCGGGACGGAGAAGCTTTCTTT.

This clonotype came up a few times. The genes are TRBV28 and TRBJ2-7; 7 nucleotides agree with TRBD2. Germline V gene lookup returns CDR1 MDHEN and CDR2 SYDVKM. With V trimmed by 4 bases and J by 0 bases, 9 bases remained unmatched. This CDR3 comprises 16 residues. The DNA for the CDR3 is TGTGCCAGCAGTTCCGGGACTACCGATAGCTCCTACGAGCAGTACGTC. Encoded protein: CASSSGTTDSSYEQYV.

This clonotype was counted ten times or more. At one end, the junction sequence differs from germline, possibly due to a read error. The CDR3 reads CASRFRGTRYGYTF. The CDR3 bases are TGTGCCAGCCGCTTCAGGGGGACCCGTTATGGCTACACCTTC. This chain connects TRBV5-6 to TRBJ1-2; TRBD1 matches 7 bases. The germline V gene has CDR1 SGHDT and CDR2 YYEEEE. The CDR3 runs 14 residues.

This clonotype was counted at least ten times. The genes are TRBV6-4 and TRBJ2-1, with D maybe TRBD2 (5 bases). Germline V gene sequence: CDR1 MRHNA, CDR2 SNTAGT. V was trimmed by 5 bases and J by 8 bases, leaving 16 bases between them. This CDR3 spans 14 amino acids. The CDR3 sequence: CASSRSTVGDEQFF. The CDR3 bases are TGTGCCAGCAGTCGGAGCACGGTCGGGGATGAGCAGTTCTTC.